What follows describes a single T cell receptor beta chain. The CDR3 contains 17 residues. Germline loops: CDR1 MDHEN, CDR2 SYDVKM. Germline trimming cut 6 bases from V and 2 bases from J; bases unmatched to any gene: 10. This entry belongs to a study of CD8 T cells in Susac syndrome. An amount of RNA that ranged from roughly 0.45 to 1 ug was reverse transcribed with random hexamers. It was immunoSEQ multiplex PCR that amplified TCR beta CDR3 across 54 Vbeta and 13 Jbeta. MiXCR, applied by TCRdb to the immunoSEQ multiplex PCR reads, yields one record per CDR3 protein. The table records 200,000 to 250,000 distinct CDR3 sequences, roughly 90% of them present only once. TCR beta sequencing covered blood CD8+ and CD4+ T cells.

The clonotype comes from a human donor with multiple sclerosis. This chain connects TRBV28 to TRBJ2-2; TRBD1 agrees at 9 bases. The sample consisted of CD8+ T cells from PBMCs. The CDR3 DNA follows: TGTGCCAGCAGGGGGCCGGGACAGGGACCTAACACCGGGGAGCTGTTTTTT. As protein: CASRGPGQGPNTGELFF.